This T cell receptor beta chain originates from a study of blood T cell repertoires in COVID-19. Study information: In each case, the material was cDNA or gDNA derived from T cells, B-cell-depleted T cells, or PBMCs.

Germline CDR1 and CDR2: SGHVS and FQNEAQ. Trimming cost V 7 bases and J 6 bases, with 15 bases left between them. CDR3 length: 14 residues. Under the authors' procedure: Reference gene primer amplification gave nucleated cell count estimates. Libraries were prepared by immunoSEQ multiplex PCR; TCRdb keeps only in-frame clonotypes and omits some of them. That table gives V, J and clone size, and the DNA gave D and trimming. This sample has over 200,000 clones; about 88% occur once, and the top ten carry 4.5% to 5.5%. Grouping used clinical history reported by participants in a survey and questionnaire.

Sequencing was carried out using PBMCs or T cells enriched from blood (not recorded which). This TCR derives from a woman in her 30s who had been exposed to COVID-19. The rearrangement uses TRBV7-8 and TRBJ1-4; no reliable D call. In nucleotides, the CDR3 is TGTGCCAGCACGCTCCGGGGTCTGCATGAAAAACTGTTTTTT. Encoded protein: CASTLRGLHEKLFF.